This T cell receptor (beta chain) was obtained from a study of blood T cell repertoires in COVID-19. The overall study: T cells, B-cell-depleted T cells, or PBMCs supplied cDNA or gDNA.

How the authors handled the data: Using reference gene primer amplification, nucleated cell counts were estimated. Clones were sequenced by immunoSEQ multiplex PCR, and TCRdb holds only the in-frame ones, with some missing. D and trimming were read from the DNA, whereas the V and J calls and clone size are those reported in that table. This sample has some 62,000 clones, with about 76% found just once. This clone was observed a few times. The CDR3 runs to 12 residues. V was trimmed by 2 bases and J by 5 bases, leaving 6 bases between them. The germline CDR1 and CDR2 sequences are MNHEY and SVGEGT. The sample was peripheral blood. The chain has TRBV6-2 or TRBV6-3 and TRBJ2-5; D remains ambiguous. This TCR derives from a human donor in a cohort sampled during active COVID-19. The CDR3 nucleotides read TGTGCCAGCAGTTACCCTCAGGAGACCCAGTACTTC. Translated: CASSYPQETQYF.